What follows are 19 T cell receptor beta chains derived from one specimen sequenced in a study of radiotherapy plus CTLA-4 blockade in lung cancer. The data were produced by immunoSEQ multiplex PCR, yet TCRdb's version contains in-frame clones alone and is incomplete. The repertoire has about 45,000 clones, around 63% of them found once; the top ten carry about a fifth. The material sequenced was peripheral blood, taken from a patient treated with radiotherapy plus ipilimumab. These receptor sequences come from a human donor with non-small cell lung cancer who had a partial response to radiotherapy plus ipilimumab.

The sample holds a few counts of this clone. The V and J genes are TRBV12-5 and TRBJ2-1; 11 nucleotides line up with TRBD2. This CDR3 region has 23 residues. Germline values: CDR1 LGHNT, CDR2 FRNRAP. V lost 0 bases to trimming and J lost 5 bases; unmatched junction nucleotides: 24. As DNA, the CDR3 is TGTGCTAGTGGTTTGGTCCCTAGCGGGGGGCTGCTCCGGACACACACCACACACAATGAGCAGTTCTTC. This sequence encodes CASGLVPSGGLLRTHTTHNEQFF.

The V call is TRBV4-1, the J call TRBJ1-3; the D is unclear. CDR1 MGHRA and CDR2 YSYEKL come from the germline V gene. Trimming removed 0 bases at V and 0 bases at J, with 9 bases between. The CDR3 is made up of 16 amino acids. The CDR3 spells CASSQEQTHSGNTIYF. DNA for the CDR3: TGCGCCAGCAGCCAAGAGCAGACTCACTCTGGAAACACCATATATTTT.

This clone came up once. CDR3 sequence reads: CASSSLGKANTEAFF. DNA for the CDR3: TGTGCCAGCAGCTCCCTAGGTAAGGCGAACACTGAAGCTTTCTTT. The genes are TRBV14 and TRBJ1-1, with D unclear. Germline V lookup: CDR1 SGHDN, CDR2 FVKESK. This CDR3 comprises 15 residues. Trimming removed 5 bases from V and 1 base from J, with 14 bases in between.

This rearrangement joins TRBV6-5 to TRBJ1-1; perhaps TRBD1 as D (5 bases). CDR1 and CDR2 from the germline V gene are MNHEY and SVGAGI. CDR3 size: 11 residues. The V gene lost 6 bases and the J gene lost 4 bases, with 6 bases spanning the gap. This chain's CDR3 is CASSQGTEAFF. DNA of the CDR3: TGTGCCAGCAGCCAGGGCACTGAAGCTTTCTTT.

This clone has only one observation. A junction boundary mismatches the germline segment, possibly from a read error. The gene calls are TRBV7-2 and TRBJ2-1; 10 bases match TRBD2. The germline V gene has CDR1 SGHTA and CDR2 FQGNSA. CDR3 length equals 15 residues. This CDR3 reads CASTLTSGAHNEQFF. The CDR3 nucleotides are TGTGCCAGCACCTTAACTAGCGGGGCTCACAATGAGCAGTTCTTC.

This clone was detected once. The rearrangement uses TRBV5-1 and TRBJ2-1, with 7 bases lining up with TRBD1. This CDR3 is 15 amino acids long. The trim removed 0 bases at V and 5 bases at J, leaving 5 bases unmatched. The germline gives CDR1 SGHRS, CDR2 YFSETQ. The CDR3 is CASSLDTGVDNEQFF. Here the CDR3 DNA reads TGCGCCAGCAGCTTGGATACAGGGGTCGACAATGAGCAGTTCTTC.

This clone was counted at least ten times. V is TRBV6-5 and J is TRBJ1-4; possible D gene TRBD1, 6 bases. The CDR3 is 14 residues long. Germline lookup yields CDR1 MNHEY and CDR2 SVGAGI. Trimming stripped 9 bases from V and 0 bases from J, with 11 bases between. CDR3 nucleotide sequence: TGTGCCAGTGGACAGCCGGCAACTAATGAAAAACTGTTTTTT. The encoded protein is CASGQPATNEKLFF.

This chain uses TRBV5-6 with TRBJ1-1, with D uncertain. Trimming shortened V by 6 bases and J by 5 bases, and 11 bases separated the two germline ends. This CDR3 is built from 12 residues. CDR1 is SGHDT and CDR2 is YYEEEE in the germline V gene. The CDR3 is CASTLRQTEAFF. The DNA for the CDR3 is TGTGCCAGCACCCTACGACAAACTGAAGCTTTCTTT.

V and J are TRBV7-2 and TRBJ1-2; D is possibly TRBD1 (6 bases). The CDR3 is made up of 16 amino acids. V was clipped by 5 bases and J by 1 base, with 17 bases between them. Germline V gives CDR1 SGHTA, CDR2 FQGNSA. This CDR3 reads CASSLLGGAGNYGYTF. Written as DNA, the CDR3 is TGTGCCAGCAGCCTCCTGGGGGGGGCGGGTAACTATGGCTACACCTTC.

On this clone itself: The sample has other DNA sequences that encode this CDR3 too. This rearrangement joins TRBV18 to TRBJ1-1; TRBD1 aligns across 8 bases. V dropped 6 bases and J dropped 3; count of bases not matched to a gene: 6. CDR1 is KGHSH and CDR2 is LQKENI in the germline V gene. This CDR3 comprises 14 residues. The DNA of the CDR3 is TGTGCCAGCTCCCAAGGACAGGGCTACACTGAAGCTTTCTTT. The encoded protein is CASSQGQGYTEAFF.

The rearrangement uses TRBV11-3 and TRBJ1-1; maybe TRBD1 (5 bases). V dropped 5 bases and J dropped 5 bases, with 12 bases sitting between them. The CDR3 covers 13 residues. Germline CDR1 reads SGHNT; CDR2 reads YENEEA. The CDR3 sequence is CASSLSGATEAFF. The CDR3, as DNA: TGTGCCAGCAGCCTGAGTGGGGCAACTGAAGCTTTCTTT.

This clone has just a few counts. V gene TRBV6-6 combines with J gene TRBJ2-7, with 8 bases matching TRBD2. The CDR3 has 14 residues. V lost 5 bases and J lost 6; bases outside the gene matches: 9. Germline values: CDR1 MNHNY, CDR2 SVGAGI (reference sequence). CDR3 amino acids: CASSNLAGGGEQYF. The CDR3 DNA follows: TGTGCCAGCAGTAACCTGGCGGGGGGCGGCGAGCAGTACTTC.

This clone was recorded once. The chain combines TRBV15 with TRBJ2-3; 10 nucleotides align to TRBD2. Trimming at V came to 5 bases and at J to 2 bases, leaving 4 bases not matched to a gene. The length of the CDR3 is 15 residues. Looked up from germline, CDR1 is LNHNV and CDR2 is YYDKDF (reference sequence). CDR3 loop: CATSLGTSVTDTQYF. The CDR3 DNA follows: TGTGCCACCAGCCTTGGGACTAGCGTCACAGATACGCAGTATTTT.

V usage is TRBV18 and J usage is TRBJ1-2; possible D gene TRBD1, 6 bases. The CDR3 is made up of 15 amino acids. Germline-derived CDR1 and CDR2 are KGHSH and LQKENI. Trimming took 3 bases from V and 2 from J, leaving 13 bases between them. CDR3 region: CASSPTSDRNYGYTF. The CDR3 coding sequence is TGTGCCAGCTCACCGACCTCTGACAGGAACTATGGCTACACCTTC.

Written as DNA, the CDR3 is TGCAGCGTGACCCCTTCGGGAGGGCCGGGGGAGACCCAGTACTTC. As protein: CSVTPSGGPGETQYF. The rearrangement joins TRBV29-1 to TRBJ2-5; TRBD2 matches at 8 bases. After removal of 6 bases from V and 5 bases from J, the junction contained 14 bases not matched to a gene. This CDR3 contains 15 residues. In germline, CDR1 is SQVTM, CDR2 ANQGSEA.

The CDR3 DNA sequence: TGTGCCAGCAGCCTCGGTTCTAGCTCCTACAATGAGCAGTTCTTC. Its protein product is CASSLGSSSYNEQFF. The chain is built from TRBV7-2 and TRBJ2-1; D gene uncertain. Trimming stripped 5 bases from V and 0 bases from J, with 11 bases between. Germline V lookup: CDR1 SGHTA, CDR2 FQGNSA. The CDR3 totals 15 residues. The complete variable domain, with remaining parts taken from reference TRBV7-2 and TRBJ2-1, reads GAGVSQSPSNKVTEKGKDVELRCDPISGHTALYWYRQSLGQGLEFLIYFQGNSAPDKSGLPSDRFSAERTGGSVSTLTIQRTQQEDSAVYLCASSLGSSSYNEQFFGPGTRLTVL.

This clone was counted once. J is TRBJ1-2 and V is TRBV9, with D unresolved. Per the germline V gene, CDR1 is SGDLS and CDR2 is YYNGEE. The CDR3 is made up of 11 amino acids. V was pared by 3 bases and J by 4 bases, with 4 bases between. The CDR3 DNA follows: TGTGCCAGCAGCGGGAGCTATGGCTACACCTTC. This translates into CASSGSYGYTF.

The V and J genes are TRBV7-3 and TRBJ2-7; no firm D call. Trimming shortened V by 5 bases and J by 3 bases, and 8 bases separated the two germline ends. The CDR3 runs 12 residues. Germline V CDR1 and CDR2: SGHTA, FQGTGA. The CDR3 region is CASSPPSYEQYF. DNA of the CDR3: TGTGCCAGCAGCCCGCCGAGCTACGAGCAGTACTTC.

This sequence joins TRBV27 and TRBJ1-3; 7 bases line up with TRBD1. The CDR3 has 14 amino acids. Germline-derived CDR1 and CDR2 are MNHEY and SMNVEV (reference sequence). V lost 6 bases to trimming and J lost 2 bases; unmatched junction nucleotides: 4. CDR3 sequence reads: CASRLQGAGNTIYF. CDR3 bases: TGTGCCAGCAGACTTCAGGGGGCTGGAAACACCATATATTTT.